The 15 T cell receptor beta chains below were found in one sample sequenced in a study of spatial heterogeneity in lung cancer. From the 5' RACE reads, TCRdb called clonotypes with MiXCR, one entry per CDR3 protein. This sample has about 80,000 distinct CDR3 sequences, with 7.5% to 9.5% found just once. The time point here: sample taken at primary tumor resection. Material: PBMCs, obtained at surgery. All receptors derive from a male donor with early-stage non-small cell lung cancer.

With regard to this clonotype: This may come from a read error, since a much larger clone is one base off. The V gene is TRBV20-1, the J gene TRBJ1-3; TRBD1 is a possible D gene (6 bases). There are 12 residues in the CDR3. CDR1 is DFQATT and CDR2 is SNEGSKA in the germline V gene (reference sequence). CDR3 sequence: CSARTQGNTTYF. The CDR3 DNA is TGCAGTGCTAGGACTCAGGGGAACACCACATATTTT.

This clonotype appeared a few times. The chain carries TRBV11-2 and TRBJ2-5; possibly TRBD2 for D (5 bases). From germline, CDR1 is SGHAT and CDR2 FQNNGV. Deletions cut 1 base from V and 2 bases from J, with 8 bases between. The CDR3 loop spans 14 amino acids. The CDR3 DNA is TGTGCCAGCAGCTTAGCCGGAGGTCAAGAGACCCAGTACTTC. Translating gives CASSLAGGQETQYF.

For the CDR3, the DNA is TGTGCCAGCAGCCCAAGCGGGAGAGGAACCGGGGAGCTGTTTTTT. It translates to CASSPSGRGTGELFF. The V and J genes are TRBV3-1 and TRBJ2-2, with 8 bases identical to TRBD2. Trimming took 4 bases from V and 5 from J; bases not matched to a gene: 6. Germline V CDR1 and CDR2: LGHDT, YNNKEL (reference sequence). The CDR3 is 15 amino acids.

This clonotype was counted at least ten times. The J gene is TRBJ2-3, the V gene TRBV29-1, with TRBD2 as a possible D gene (8 bases). Trimming cost V 5 bases and J 3 bases, with 21 bases left between them. Germline V CDR1 and CDR2: SQVTM, ANQGSEA. This CDR3 is 16 amino acids long. The CDR3 region is CSVKVAGKGATDTQYF. The CDR3 region has the DNA TGCAGCGTTAAAGTAGCGGGAAAGGGGGCGACAGATACGCAGTATTTT.

This clonotype was counted only a few times. V gene TRBV4-1 combines with J gene TRBJ2-1, with TRBD1 as a possible D gene (5 bases). The CDR3 extends over 13 amino acids. The germline V gene has CDR1 MGHRA and CDR2 YSYEKL. Trimming shortened V by 2 bases and J by 7 bases, and 9 bases separated the two germline ends. DNA of the CDR3: TGCGCCAGCAGCCAATCCAAGGGGAATGAGCAGTTCTTC. Amino acids: CASSQSKGNEQFF.

This clonotype showed up many times. The CDR3 carries no conserved terminal phenylalanine or tryptophan, so it likely arises from a read error. The limits of the CDR3 on the DNA are not certain, so only TCRdb's listed CDR3 is given. The V and J genes are TRBV2 and TRBJ1-1. Germline V gene data show CDR1 as SNHLY and CDR2 as FYNNEI. With termini counted, the CDR3 has 13 amino acids. CDR3 sequence: CASSLRRNIGGGI.

At least ten counts were recorded for this clonotype. The genes are TRBV10-3 and TRBJ2-7; 11 bases line up with TRBD1. The V segment lost 7 bases and the J segment 6 bases; nucleotides outside the gene matches: 11. There are 15 residues in the CDR3. Germline V gene lookup returns CDR1 ENHRY and CDR2 SYGVKD. The CDR3 sequence is CAITSGQGAFVEQYF. The CDR3 region has the DNA TGTGCCATCACTTCAGGACAGGGGGCTTTTGTCGAGCAGTACTTC.

This clonotype was picked up many times. The chain has TRBV5-1 and TRBJ2-7; the D gene is possibly TRBD2 (6 bases). The ends were cut back, 4 bases at V and 2 bases at J, with 16 bases in the middle. Germline CDR1 reads SGHRS; CDR2 reads YFSETQ. This CDR3 spans 15 amino acids. CDR3 loop: CASSLGRDLPYEQYF. CDR3 DNA: TGCGCCAGCAGCCTCGGCCGGGACTTGCCCTACGAGCAGTACTTC.

The J gene is TRBJ2-3, the V gene TRBV7-2; no reliable D call. V was trimmed by 4 bases and J by 0 bases, leaving 14 bases between them. The CDR3 is 16 amino acids. Germline lookup yields CDR1 SGHTA and CDR2 FQGNSA. DNA for the CDR3: TGTGCCAGCAGCTCACATTCTCTGGATAGCACAGATACGCAGTATTTT. Protein sequence: CASSSHSLDSTDTQYF.

The rearrangement joins TRBV6-5 to TRBJ1-1; unclear D gene. The CDR3 covers 15 residues. Trimming took 2 bases from V and 1 from J, leaving 11 bases between them. Germline CDR1 reads MNHEY; CDR2 reads SVGAGI. This CDR3 is CASSYQSWGNTEAFF. As DNA, the CDR3 is TGTGCCAGCAGTTACCAGTCATGGGGGAACACTGAAGCTTTCTTT.

A few counts support this clonotype. V is TRBV6-6 and J is TRBJ1-5, with TRBD1 as a possible D gene (5 bases). CDR3 size: 13 residues. Per the germline V gene, CDR1 is MNHNY and CDR2 is SVGAGI (reference sequence). The V end lost 2 bases, the J end lost 4 bases, and 6 bases lay between the germline ends. CDR3 bases: TGTGCCAGCAGTTACGGGGGGAATCAGCCCCAGCATTTT. This encodes CASSYGGNQPQHF.

This clonotype has ten or more counts. The gene calls are TRBV30 and TRBJ1-1, with D unresolved. This CDR3 region has 14 residues. Germline V gene lookup returns CDR1 GTSNPN and CDR2 SVGIG (reference sequence). Trimming shortened V by 0 bases and J by 2 bases, and 10 bases separated the two germline ends. The CDR3 sequence is CAWSVSGVNTEAFF. The DNA of the CDR3 is TGTGCCTGGAGTGTATCAGGAGTTAACACTGAAGCTTTCTTT.

V and J are TRBV20-1 and TRBJ2-3; 13 nucleotides match TRBD2. Losses at the gene ends were 4 bases for V and 5 bases for J; bases not matched to a gene: 6. Germline CDR1 DFQATT, CDR2 SNEGSKA (reference sequence). The CDR3 length is 15 residues. In DNA, the CDR3 is TGCAGTGCTACCAGACTAGCGGGAGGCCAAGATACGCAGTATTTT. Its translation: CSATRLAGGQDTQYF.

The sample holds a few counts of this clonotype. This chain uses TRBV7-2 with TRBJ2-3; D is ambiguous. CDR1 is SGHTA and CDR2 is FQGNSA in the germline V gene. Trimming took off 5 bases at V and 1 base at J, with 4 bases between the two ends. The CDR3 loop spans 12 amino acids. The CDR3 DNA sequence: TGTGCCAGCAGCGGTGGCACAGATACGCAGTATTTT. Translated, it gives CASSGGTDTQYF.

This clonotype was seen at least ten times. J is TRBJ1-2 and V is TRBV15; no firm D call. V lost 6 bases, J lost 7 bases, and 15 bases lay in between. This CDR3 is 13 amino acids long. Germline CDR1 and CDR2: LNHNV and YYDKDF (reference sequence). The CDR3 protein is CATSKEVRSGYTF. CDR3 coding DNA: TGTGCCACCAGTAAGGAGGTGAGAAGTGGCTACACCTTC.